These 11 T cell receptor beta chains came from one sample sequenced in a study of shared clonotypes between healthy human individuals. Profiled with immunoSEQ multiplex PCR; TCRdb holds only in-frame clones, not every one. The sample includes about 600,000 clones, 95% to 98% of them seen just once. Naive CD8 cells comprised CD45RO-negative, CCR7-positively selected cells, excluding terminally differentiated effector memory CD45RA+ cells. Sample: naive CD8+ T cells sorted from blood. The source is a man aged 30 to 45 in good health.

The chain recombines TRBV7-9 with TRBJ1-5; D is unclear. V was trimmed by 4 bases and J by 0 bases, leaving 10 bases between them. The germline V gene encodes CDR1 SEHNR and CDR2 FQNEAQ (reference sequence). CDR3 length equals 15 residues. CDR3 coding DNA: TGTGCCAGCAGCTCCGACAAATATAGCAATCAGCCCCAGCATTTT. It yields the protein CASSSDKYSNQPQHF.

The chain links TRBV7-9 to TRBJ2-7; no firm D call. Trimming removed 5 bases from V and 10 bases from J, with 12 bases in between. The germline CDR1 and CDR2 sequences are SEHNR and FQNEAQ (reference sequence). The CDR3 covers 11 residues. The CDR3 DNA sequence: TGTGCCAGCAGCCCCGGAGAGGCACAGTACTTC. This encodes CASSPGEAQYF.

The genes are TRBV18 and TRBJ2-1; D gene uncertain. V gave up 4 bases and J gave up 4 bases, with 17 bases separating them. Germline CDR1 reads KGHSH; CDR2 reads LQKENI. The CDR3 runs 16 residues. The CDR3 protein is CASSLAFGGTYNEQFF. CDR3 nucleotides: TGTGCCAGCTCACTAGCATTCGGTGGAACTTACAATGAGCAGTTCTTC.

The genes are TRBV11-2 and TRBJ2-7; D is possibly TRBD2 (5 bases). Germline V gives CDR1 SGHAT, CDR2 FQNNGV. This CDR3 is 14 amino acids long. The V gene lost 5 bases and the J gene lost 4 bases, with 15 bases spanning the gap. The CDR3 reads CASSLREGLYEQYF. DNA for the CDR3: TGTGCCAGCAGCCTTCGGGAAGGGCTGTACGAGCAGTACTTC.

This rearrangement joins TRBV7-2 to TRBJ1-2; D remains unclear. Germline V gene data show CDR1 as SGHTA and CDR2 as FQGNSA. This CDR3 has 11 amino acids. The V gene lost 8 bases and the J gene lost 6 bases, with 10 bases spanning the gap. CDR3 sequence reads: CASRVLDGYTF. As DNA, the CDR3 is TGTGCCAGCCGGGTGCTGGATGGCTACACCTTC.

V and J are TRBV28 and TRBJ1-5; a possible D gene is TRBD1 (5 bases). Per germline, CDR1 MDHEN and CDR2 SYDVKM. This CDR3 comprises 14 residues. V lost 1 base to trimming and J lost 4 bases, with 8 bases between them. The CDR3 region is CASSLFQGNQPQHF. CDR3 nucleotide sequence: TGTGCCAGCAGTTTATTTCAGGGAAATCAGCCCCAGCATTTT.

Comments on this clone: The same CDR3 also results from other DNA sequences found in this sample. The chain links TRBV27 to TRBJ2-7; 8 positions agree with TRBD1. After removal of 3 bases from V and 3 bases from J, the junction contained 1 base not matched to a gene. This CDR3 has 13 residues. Germline loops: CDR1 MNHEY, CDR2 SMNVEV (reference sequence). The CDR3 spells CASSLGTGYEQYF. CDR3 in DNA: TGTGCCAGCAGTTTGGGGACAGGCTACGAGCAGTACTTC.

The chain links TRBV11-2 to TRBJ2-7; D could derive from TRBD1 or TRBD2 (5 bases each). The CDR3 is made up of 13 amino acids. The germline gives CDR1 SGHAT, CDR2 FQNNGV. With 4 bases removed from V and 3 bases from J, the gap between germline ends came to 10 bases. DNA of the CDR3: TGTGCCAGCAGCTATCGAGGGGACTACGAGCAGTACTTC. Its protein product is CASSYRGDYEQYF.

The gene calls are TRBV5-4 and TRBJ1-1; tentative D call: TRBD1 (5 bases). The V and J ends lost 4 bases and 3 bases respectively, with 13 bases between them. Germline-derived CDR1 and CDR2 are SGHNT and YYREEE (reference sequence). The CDR3 consists of 14 residues. The CDR3 region has the DNA TGTGCCAGCAGCGGGGCGAGGCGGCACACTGAAGCTTTCTTT. This sequence encodes CASSGARRHTEAFF.

This clone was seen a few times. Distinct nucleotide sequences in the sample also encode this CDR3. This chain links TRBV20-1 with TRBJ2-7; D is uncertain. The CDR3 is 11 amino acids. The germline V and J ends were trimmed by 0 bases and 3 bases, with 3 bases remaining between them. Germline V CDR1 and CDR2: DFQATT, SNEGSKA (reference sequence). The DNA of the CDR3 is TGCAGTGCTAGAGAGGACTACGAGCAGTACTTC. This codes for CSAREDYEQYF.

The V call is TRBV5-5, the J call TRBJ2-7, with no clear D. The ends were cut back, 2 bases at V and 0 bases at J, with 6 bases in the middle. Germline V CDR1 and CDR2: SGHKS, YYEKEE (reference sequence). The CDR3 runs 13 residues. CDR3 protein: CASSFRSSYEQYF. CDR3 sequence (DNA): TGTGCCAGCAGCTTTCGGAGCTCCTACGAGCAGTACTTC.